The 14 T cell receptor beta chains reported below all come from one sample, sequenced in a study of CD8 T cells in ankylosing spondylitis. These receptors are not linked to any known antigen. One entry per CDR3 protein, called by TCRdb with MiXCR from the 5' RACE reads. The repertoire includes some 220,000 distinct CDR3 sequences, approximately 7.4% of them detected once, and around 14% sits in the top ten. Study-wide results and limits: One TCR beta motif, made up of eight highly homologous variants, appeared characteristic of ankylosing spondylitis blood.

Sequences were obtained from blood, either unsorted or a sorted T cell fraction (not recorded which). The receptors shown here come from a male donor with ankylosing spondylitis.

This clonotype has a count of ten or more. This sequence joins TRBV20-1 and TRBJ1-1, with D possibly matching TRBD1 (6 bases). This CDR3 is built from 17 residues. The germline gives CDR1 DFQATT, CDR2 SNEGSKA (reference sequence). The ends were cut back, 1 base at V and 4 bases at J, with 22 bases in the middle. CDR3 in amino acids: CSARGPDSGSRGTEAFF. The DNA of the CDR3 is TGCAGTGCTAGAGGCCCGGACAGTGGATCTAGGGGCACTGAAGCTTTCTTT.

The table lists this clonotype with many counts. The rearrangement links TRBV12-3 or TRBV12-4 to TRBJ2-2, with a tentative D call TRBD2 (6 bases). The CDR3 extends over 13 amino acids. Deletions cut 6 bases from V and 6 bases from J, with 11 bases between. CDR3 sequence (DNA): TGTGCCAGCAGGCTGACTAGTCCCGGGGAGCTGTTTTTT. Translated: CASRLTSPGELFF.

In its sample, this clonotype was seen many times. V and J are TRBV10-2 and TRBJ2-7; possibly TRBD1 or TRBD2 for D (5 bases each). The CDR3 runs 13 residues. CDR1 WSHSY and CDR2 SAAADI come from the germline V gene. V was cut by 4 bases and J by 3 bases, with 10 bases left in between. The CDR3 region has the DNA TGCGCCAGCAGTGTCGGGGCAGTCTACGAGCAGTACTTC. Translation: CASSVGAVYEQYF.

This clonotype was counted many times. The rearrangement joins TRBV2 to TRBJ2-7; tentative D call: TRBD1 (5 bases). This CDR3 is built from 12 residues. The germline V gene has CDR1 SNHLY and CDR2 FYNNEI. Deletions cut 8 bases from V and 3 bases from J, with 11 bases between. The CDR3 is CASYQGNYEQYF. Written as DNA, the CDR3 is TGTGCCAGCTACCAGGGAAACTACGAGCAGTACTTC.

This clonotype showed up just a few times. The chain employs TRBV7-9 and TRBJ1-1; D perhaps matches TRBD1 (5 bases). CDR3 length: 13 amino acids. CDR1 and CDR2 from the germline V gene are SEHNR and FQNEAQ (reference sequence). V gave up 4 bases and J gave up 4 bases, with 10 bases separating them. Here the CDR3 reads CASSSGDRTEAFF. CDR3 in DNA: TGTGCCAGCAGCTCCGGGGACCGCACTGAAGCTTTCTTT.

This chain connects TRBV25-1 to TRBJ2-2; D ambiguous. The CDR3 runs to 12 residues. Germline values: CDR1 MGHDK, CDR2 SYGVNS. With 1 base removed from V and 7 bases from J, the gap between germline ends came to 4 bases. CDR3 in DNA: TGTGCCAGCAGTGAATGGTACGGGGAGCTGTTTTTT. Its protein is CASSEWYGELFF.

This clonotype was picked up many times. The chain uses TRBV14 and TRBJ2-7, with TRBD1 as a possible D gene (6 bases). The germline gives CDR1 SGHDN, CDR2 FVKESK. The CDR3 is made up of 15 amino acids. The V end was cut by 2 bases, the J end by 5 bases, with 16 bases between. Here the CDR3 DNA reads TGTGCCAGCAGCCAACTAACAGGGCTTCGCCACGAGCAGTACTTC. Its translation: CASSQLTGLRHEQYF. Drawing the rest from reference TRBV14 and TRBJ2-7, the complete variable domain is EAGVTQFPSHSVIEKGQTVTLRCDPISGHDNLYWYRRVMGKEIKFLLHFVKESKQDESGMPNNRFLAERTGGTYSTLKVQPAELEDSGVYFCASSQLTGLRHEQYFGPGTRLTVT.

This clonotype was seen many times. The CDR3 nucleotides read TGTGCCAGCAAAACGCGTGGGACTAGGGCGAATGAGCAGTTCTTC. Its protein product is CASKTRGTRANEQFF. This chain links TRBV7-2 with TRBJ2-1; 8 bases map to TRBD2. With V trimmed by 7 bases and J by 7 bases, 12 bases remained unmatched. Per the germline V gene, CDR1 is SGHTA and CDR2 is FQGNSA. The CDR3 runs 15 residues.

This clonotype was found many times. This chain connects TRBV7-8 to TRBJ1-1; D may be TRBD1 (5 bases). The germline V gene has CDR1 SGHVS and CDR2 FQNEAQ. The V gene lost 3 bases and the J gene lost 0 bases, with 14 bases spanning the gap. The CDR3 covers 16 residues. For the CDR3, the DNA is TGTGCCAGCAGCTTGGTGGGACGGACGATGAACACTGAAGCTTTCTTT. It translates to CASSLVGRTMNTEAFF.

This clonotype was counted many times. This rearrangement joins TRBV29-1 to TRBJ1-1; D gene uncertain. The CDR3 runs 12 residues. V was pared by 1 base and J by 7 bases, with 10 bases between. Germline CDR1 and CDR2: SQVTM and ANQGSEA. CDR3 region: CSVEARADEAFF. DNA for the CDR3: TGCAGCGTTGAAGCTAGGGCGGATGAAGCTTTCTTT.

This clonotype was seen at least ten times. The rearrangement links TRBV29-1 to TRBJ2-3; 9 nucleotides line up with TRBD1. The V and J ends lost 7 bases and 5 bases, in that order; junction bases with no gene match: 10. The CDR3 runs to 14 residues. Germline values: CDR1 SQVTM, CDR2 ANQGSEA. The CDR3 region is CSGETGGWGDTQYF. The CDR3 bases are TGCAGCGGGGAGACAGGGGGTTGGGGAGATACGCAGTATTTT.

This clonotype was observed many times. Here the CDR3 DNA reads TGTGCCAGCAGCTCTTACAGGGAGAACACTGAAGCTTTCTTT. Its translation: CASSSYRENTEAFF. V and J are TRBV28 and TRBJ1-1; D is perhaps TRBD1 (6 bases). Germline V gene lookup returns CDR1 MDHEN and CDR2 SYDVKM. The CDR3 extends over 14 amino acids. The V and J ends lost 6 bases and 1 base respectively, with 12 bases between them.

At least ten counts were recorded for this clonotype. The chain links TRBV11-1 to TRBJ2-5; D is possibly TRBD2 (6 bases). V was clipped by 4 bases and J by 4 bases, with 16 bases between them. Per the germline V gene, CDR1 is SGHAT and CDR2 is FQDESV (reference sequence). The CDR3 contains 15 residues. CDR3 amino acids: CASSSGLSIGETQYF. The CDR3 nucleotides are TGTGCCAGCAGCTCGGGACTGTCGATAGGAGAGACCCAGTACTTC.

This clonotype occurred many times. This chain uses TRBV9 with TRBJ2-5; TRBD1 matches at 7 bases. The CDR3 contains 14 residues. V gave up 3 bases and J gave up 7 bases; unmatched junction bases: 9. Per the germline V gene, CDR1 is SGDLS and CDR2 is YYNGEE. The CDR3 DNA reads as TGTGCCAGCAGCGGACAGGGTCCTGTAGGGACCCAGTACTTC. Protein product: CASSGQGPVGTQYF.